These 31 T cell receptor beta chains came from one sample sequenced in a study of blood T cells in healthy people across ages. For the second PCR, which ran for 7 to 11 cycles, a sample-barcoded 5' primer and a J-beta primer mix were used. TCRdb itself ran the 5' RACE reads through MiXCR, one entry per CDR3 protein. The profile shows hundreds of thousands of distinct CDR3 sequences, approximately 30% of them singletons. Sequenced input: blood. The receptors shown here come from a woman over 75 in good health.

The chain has TRBV20-1 and TRBJ2-7; possible D gene TRBD2, 6 bases. This CDR3 is 17 amino acids long. The ends were cut back, 7 bases at V and 6 bases at J, with 31 bases in the middle. Per the germline V gene, CDR1 is DFQATT and CDR2 is SNEGSKA (reference sequence). CDR3 region: CSGDGASSPEGFGEQYF. CDR3 coding DNA: TGCAGTGGCGACGGGGCGTCGAGTCCGGAGGGGTTCGGCGAGCAGTACTTC.

This clonotype was recorded at least ten times. As DNA, the CDR3 is TGCAGCGCCGGGACAGGGGGCCCGAGGTATGGCTACACCTTC. Translating gives CSAGTGGPRYGYTF. This chain links TRBV29-1 with TRBJ1-2, with TRBD1 matching 12 bases. With 7 bases clipped from V and 5 bases from J, the junction kept 8 bases outside the gene matches. The CDR3 has 14 amino acids. Germline lookup yields CDR1 SQVTM and CDR2 ANQGSEA. The variable domain in full, with the rest retrieved from reference TRBV29-1 and TRBJ1-2, is SAVISQKPSRDICQRGTSLTIQCQVDSQVTMMFWYRQQPGQSLTLIATANQGSEATYESGFVIDKFPISRPNLTFSTLTVSNMSPEDSSIYLCSAGTGGPRYGYTFGSGTRLTVV.

The chain uses TRBV20-1 and TRBJ1-2; 7 nucleotides agree with TRBD1. The germline V gene has CDR1 DFQATT and CDR2 SNEGSKA (reference sequence). This CDR3 region has 12 residues. Trimming removed 5 bases from V and 6 bases from J; junction bases left unmatched: 6. In nucleotides, the CDR3 is TGCAGTGCTGCCGGACAGGCAGATGGCTACACCTTC. Translating gives CSAAGQADGYTF.

V is TRBV19 and J is TRBJ2-7; D gene ambiguous. This CDR3 spans 13 amino acids. V lost 2 bases, J lost 6 bases, and 11 bases lay in between. Per germline, CDR1 LNHDA and CDR2 SQIVND (reference sequence). The CDR3 loop is CASSITGVSEQYF. The CDR3 nucleotides are TGTGCCAGTAGTATAACTGGGGTCTCCGAGCAGTACTTC.

With respect to this clonotype: A much more abundant neighbour one base away suggests this may be a read error. The chain uses TRBV7-6 and TRBJ2-4; a possible D gene is TRBD1 (6 bases). Trimming cost V 5 bases and J 13 bases, with 24 bases left between them. Germline V CDR1 and CDR2: SGHVS, FNYEAQ. The CDR3 has 15 amino acids. The CDR3 is CASSTPTGRGDTQYF. CDR3 nucleotides: TGTGCCAGCAGCACCCCGACAGGCCGTGGGGATACCCAGTACTTC.

This clonotype has a handful of counts. V gene TRBV11-1 combines with J gene TRBJ1-6; D perhaps matches TRBD1 (5 bases). The CDR3 is made up of 14 amino acids. Germline V gives CDR1 SGHAT, CDR2 FQDESV (reference sequence). Trimming pared 5 bases from V and 7 bases from J, leaving 12 bases between. Here the CDR3 DNA reads TGTGCCAGCAGCACCGGGCGGGGGAATTCACCCCTCCACTTT. Protein: CASSTGRGNSPLHF.

This clonotype came up many times. The genes are TRBV4-3 and TRBJ1-1; unclear D gene. The CDR3 consists of 14 residues. V lost 1 base, J lost 0 bases, and 6 bases lay in between. From germline, CDR1 is LGHNA and CDR2 YSLEER. Written as DNA, the CDR3 is TGCGCCAGCAGCCAAGGGCAGCTGAACACTGAAGCTTTCTTT. It codes for CASSQGQLNTEAFF.

The chain has TRBV20-1 and TRBJ1-1; D is ambiguous. The CDR3 length is 11 residues. The V end was cut by 1 base, the J end by 8 bases, with 8 bases between. In germline, CDR1 is DFQATT, CDR2 SNEGSKA (reference sequence). CDR3 sequence reads: CSARVPGEAFF. The CDR3 DNA reads TGCAGTGCTAGAGTACCCGGGGAAGCTTTCTTT.

This clonotype appeared a single time. The chain employs TRBV12-3 or TRBV12-4 and TRBJ2-5; a possible D gene is TRBD2 (7 bases). The length of the CDR3 is 14 residues. Trimming left V 5 bases short and J 6 bases short, with 16 bases between. The CDR3 DNA follows: TGTGCCAGCAGTCCACCCGGGGGGCGGAAGACCCAGTACTTC. This translates into CASSPPGGRKTQYF.

The chain links TRBV4-2 to TRBJ1-4, with a tentative D call TRBD1 (6 bases). The germline CDR1 and CDR2 sequences are LGHNA and YNFKEQ. V lost 5 bases and J lost 6, with 13 bases in between. The CDR3 is 14 amino acids. CDR3 sequence: CASSSQGYHEKLFF. The CDR3 DNA sequence: TGTGCCAGCAGCTCACAGGGTTACCATGAAAAACTGTTTTTT.

This clonotype has at least ten counts. This chain connects TRBV20-1 to TRBJ1-2; D possibly corresponds to TRBD1 (5 bases). V lost 6 bases to trimming and J lost 0 bases, with 20 bases between them. Germline CDR1 and CDR2: DFQATT and SNEGSKA (reference sequence). There are 16 residues in the CDR3. CDR3: CSAEHFKTATNYGYTF. The CDR3 DNA reads TGCAGTGCCGAACACTTTAAGACAGCTACTAACTATGGCTACACCTTC.

V gene TRBV5-1 combines with J gene TRBJ2-2; TRBD2 aligns across 13 bases. The CDR3 extends over 17 amino acids. J was trimmed by 3 bases and V by 3 bases; bases with no gene match: 5. The germline V gene has CDR1 SGHRS and CDR2 YFSETQ. Here the CDR3 reads CASSSGLAGAHTGELFF. The CDR3 DNA follows: TGCGCCAGCAGCTCCGGACTAGCGGGGGCCCACACCGGGGAGCTGTTTTTT.

This chain uses TRBV7-3 with TRBJ1-3; no reliable D call. The CDR3 is 13 residues long. Germline assignment: CDR1 SGHTA and CDR2 FQGTGA. V lost 6 bases and J lost 0, with 6 bases in between. The CDR3 sequence: CASSLTSGNTIYF. The CDR3 DNA is TGTGCCAGCAGTCTGACCTCTGGAAACACCATATATTTT.

Concerning this clonotype: This could be a read error, since a much larger clone is one nucleotide away. The CDR3 here is CASNLAGRTETQYF. CDR3 coding DNA: TGCGCCAGCAACTTGGCGGGCAGAACGGAGACCCAGTACTTC. The V call is TRBV5-1, the J call TRBJ2-5, with D maybe TRBD2 (5 bases). The CDR3 is 14 residues long. Looked up from germline, CDR1 is SGHRS and CDR2 is YFSETQ.

This clonotype was detected many times. The chain links TRBV7-8 to TRBJ2-3, with 7 bases matching TRBD2. CDR1 and CDR2 from the germline V gene are SGHVS and FQNEAQ. The CDR3 covers 17 residues. The V and J ends lost 5 bases and 0 bases, in that order; junction bases with no gene match: 11. The DNA of the CDR3 is TGTGCCAGCAGCCGCATCCGTACCGGGGGGAGCACAGATACGCAGTATTTT. It codes for CASSRIRTGGSTDTQYF.

This clonotype was detected many times. This chain connects TRBV28 to TRBJ2-5; 9 positions match TRBD2. Germline V gene data show CDR1 as MDHEN and CDR2 as SYDVKM. V lost 5 bases, J lost 8 bases, and 9 bases stayed unmatched. The length of the CDR3 is 14 residues. CDR3 in amino acids: CASSPAGGTSTQYF. The CDR3 DNA sequence: TGTGCCAGCAGTCCGGCGGGGGGGACGTCCACCCAGTACTTC.

This clonotype was counted many times. The J gene is TRBJ2-1, the V gene TRBV4-1; the D gene is possibly TRBD2 (6 bases). V was trimmed by 0 bases and J by 3 bases, leaving 15 bases between them. The CDR3 contains 17 residues. CDR1 MGHRA and CDR2 YSYEKL come from the germline V gene. The CDR3 spells CASSQELRGRLYNEQFF. DNA of the CDR3: TGCGCCAGCAGCCAAGAACTTCGAGGGAGGCTCTACAATGAGCAGTTCTTC.

This clonotype was found a few times. J is TRBJ1-3 and V is TRBV18; the D is unclear. This CDR3 comprises 13 residues. V gave up 8 bases and J gave up 0 bases, with 8 bases separating them. The germline V gene encodes CDR1 KGHSH and CDR2 LQKENI. CDR3 loop: CASSPSSGNTIYF. CDR3 coding DNA: TGTGCCAGCAGCCCGAGCTCTGGAAACACCATATATTTT.

This clonotype occurred many times. The chain is built from TRBV5-6 and TRBJ2-4, with D possibly being TRBD1 (6 bases). CDR1 is SGHDT and CDR2 is YYEEEE in the germline V gene. Trimming stripped 4 bases from V and 10 bases from J, with 18 bases between. CDR3 length: 14 residues. The CDR3 protein is CASSIRDTHLIQYF. CDR3 nucleotides: TGTGCCAGCAGCATCCGGGACACCCATCTGATTCAGTACTTC.

A few counts support this clonotype. The genes are TRBV7-9 and TRBJ1-1, with D unresolved. V lost 1 base and J 5 bases, leaving 8 bases between the germline ends. The CDR3 consists of 13 residues. From germline, CDR1 is SEHNR and CDR2 FQNEAQ (reference sequence). The CDR3 sequence: CASSLDFETEAFF. CDR3 DNA: TGTGCCAGCAGCTTAGACTTTGAAACTGAAGCTTTCTTT.

This clonotype was detected ten times or more. The rearrangement uses TRBV5-1 and TRBJ1-5, with D uncertain. Germline CDR1 and CDR2: SGHRS and YFSETQ. V lost 0 bases and J lost 2, with 9 bases in between. The CDR3 runs 15 residues. DNA of the CDR3: TGCGCCAGCAGCTTGGAAGGGTTTGGCAATCAGCCCCAGCATTTT. Encoded protein: CASSLEGFGNQPQHF.

This clonotype showed up just a few times. The junction does not match germline at one end; this may be a read error. The chain joins TRBV11-2 to TRBJ2-1, with D possibly being TRBD2 (6 bases). Germline V gives CDR1 SGHAT, CDR2 FQNNGV. The length of the CDR3 is 18 residues. This CDR3 reads CASSLRSLALSSNNEQFF. For the CDR3, the DNA is TGTGCCAGCAGCTTAAGGTCCCTAGCGTTAAGCTCCAACAATGAGCAGTTCTTC.

This clonotype is a singleton in its sample. The chain employs TRBV12-3 or TRBV12-4 and TRBJ2-3, with 7 nucleotides matching TRBD1. The V gene end was trimmed by 3 bases and the J gene end by 13 bases; junction bases not matched to a gene: 19. The CDR3 loop spans 16 amino acids. The CDR3 nucleotides are TGTGCCAGCAGTTTGTTTGGGACAGAGGGCACAGATGTGGAGTATTTT. This sequence encodes CASSLFGTEGTDVEYF.

This clonotype was seen once. The chain carries TRBV20-1 and TRBJ2-7; D is undetermined. The J call may be incorrect, as the DNA end agrees better with TRBJ2-5. Germline loops: CDR1 DFQATT, CDR2 SNEGSKA (reference sequence). This CDR3 has 14 residues. The CDR3, as DNA: TGCAGTGCTATCCCCGGCAGTAGTACGGAGACCCAGTACTTC. It yields the protein CSAIPGSSTETQYF.

Regarding this clonotype: The CDR3 ends on some other residue instead of the conserved phenylalanine or tryptophan, so this is likely a read error. The rearrangement uses TRBV24-1 and TRBJ2-3; 12 bases align to TRBD1. After removal of 5 bases from V and 4 bases from J, the junction contained 3 bases not matched to a gene. Germline CDR1 KGHDR, CDR2 SFDVKD. This CDR3 spans 15 amino acids. CDR3 loop: CATSVGTGGPDTQYL. Written as DNA, the CDR3 is TGTGCCACCAGTGTGGGGACAGGGGGCCCAGATACGCAGTATTTG.

In its sample, this clonotype was seen a few times. The chain carries TRBV9 and TRBJ1-1, with D unclear. This CDR3 region has 14 residues. Trimming left V 0 bases short and J 2 bases short, with 8 bases between. CDR1 and CDR2 from the germline V gene are SGDLS and YYNGEE. This chain's CDR3 is CASSVGYVNTEAFF. The CDR3 coding sequence is TGTGCCAGCAGCGTAGGCTACGTAAACACTGAAGCTTTCTTT.

This clonotype was seen a handful of times. This chain joins TRBV9 and TRBJ1-1; perhaps TRBD1 as D (5 bases). Per the germline V gene, CDR1 is SGDLS and CDR2 is YYNGEE. Trimming removed 0 bases at V and 5 bases at J, with 11 bases between. This CDR3 comprises 14 residues. CDR3 DNA sequence: TGTGCCAGCAGCGTAGAACAGGCGGGGACTGAAGCTTTCTTT. Its protein product is CASSVEQAGTEAFF.

The chain links TRBV20-1 to TRBJ1-1, with a tentative D call TRBD1 (6 bases). Germline loops: CDR1 DFQATT, CDR2 SNEGSKA (reference sequence). CDR3 size: 12 residues. V dropped 4 bases and J dropped 10 bases, with 16 bases sitting between them. CDR3 nucleotides: TGCAGTGCTACAGACAGGCCTAAGGTAGCTTTCTTT. Amino acid sequence: CSATDRPKVAFF.

This sequence joins TRBV7-3 and TRBJ1-2; D might be TRBD1 (5 bases). The length of the CDR3 is 14 residues. Trimming left V 5 bases short and J 7 bases short, with 17 bases between. Germline values: CDR1 SGHTA, CDR2 FQGTGA. The CDR3 DNA reads as TGTGCCAGCAGCACGCCGGGGCCTGTTTTTGGCTACACCTTC. Amino acids: CASSTPGPVFGYTF.

This clonotype was recorded at least ten times. The chain employs TRBV29-1 and TRBJ2-1, with TRBD2 matching over 8 bases. V dropped 3 bases and J dropped 2; count of bases not matched to a gene: 3. The CDR3 contains 14 residues. Germline-derived CDR1 and CDR2 are SQVTM and ANQGSEA. The CDR3 coding sequence is TGCAGCGTTGATCCCGGGGGGGCCTACAATGAGCAGTTCTTC. Translation gives CSVDPGGAYNEQFF.

This clonotype was seen a handful of times. The chain links TRBV27 to TRBJ2-2, with 7 bases that match TRBD2. The CDR3 totals 16 residues. After removal of 2 bases from V and 2 bases from J, the junction contained 5 bases not matched to a gene. The germline V gene has CDR1 MNHEY and CDR2 SMNVEV (reference sequence). As DNA, the CDR3 is TGTGCCAGCAGTTTAGGGGTAGCGGGCAACACCGGGGAGCTGTTTTTT. Translated: CASSLGVAGNTGELFF.